The 32 T cell receptor beta chains given below trace back to one sample, sequenced in a study of cytomegalovirus exposure and HLA in healthy donors. Researchers ran the PCR with 60 Vbeta and 13 Jbeta primers. Profiling relied on immunoSEQ multiplex PCR, and the TCRdb table lists in-frame clones only, not all of them. The table lists some 170,000 clones, 75% to 85% of them singletons. Sequencing was done on a sample of PBMCs. These receptors all come from a woman aged 60-75 years in good health and CMV-seropositive.

The chain links TRBV11-2 to TRBJ1-4, with TRBD1 identical over 9 bases. Per germline, CDR1 SGHAT and CDR2 FQNNGV. The ends lost 0 bases at V and 8 bases at J; junction bases unmatched: 10. This CDR3 comprises 17 residues. CDR3 coding DNA: TGTGCCAGCAGCTTAGATCTAAGAGGACAGGGGAGAGAAAAACTGTTTTTT. Translated: CASSLDLRGQGREKLFF. The full variable domain, in which reference TRBV11-2 and TRBJ1-4 provide the parts outside the CDR3, is EAGVAQSPRYKIIEKRQSVAFWCNPISGHATLYWYQQILGQGPKLLIQFQNNGVVDDSQLPKDRFSAERLKGVDSTLKIQPAKLEDSAVYLCASSLDLRGQGREKLFFGSGTQLSVL.

The rearrangement uses TRBV28 and TRBJ2-4, with TRBD1 matching over 8 bases. Looked up from germline, CDR1 is MDHEN and CDR2 is SYDVKM. This CDR3 comprises 16 residues. The ends lost 4 bases at V and 0 bases at J; junction bases unmatched: 5. The CDR3: CASSWTGQSAKNIQYF. The CDR3 region has the DNA TGTGCCAGCAGTTGGACAGGGCAGTCAGCCAAAAACATTCAGTACTTC.

A few counts support this clone. The genes are TRBV4-1 and TRBJ2-7; a possible D gene is TRBD2 (5 bases). Between the trimmed V and J ends, which lost 5 bases and 5 bases, there was a span of 13 bases. Germline values: CDR1 MGHRA, CDR2 YSYEKL. The CDR3 extends over 13 amino acids. CDR3 protein: CASSDGGFNEQYF. DNA of the CDR3: TGCGCCAGCAGCGACGGAGGCTTCAACGAGCAGTACTTC.

The rearrangement uses TRBV4-3 and TRBJ1-1, with a tentative D call TRBD1 (6 bases). CDR3 size: 13 residues. The germline V and J ends were trimmed by 2 bases and 3 bases, with 7 bases remaining between them. Germline V gene data show CDR1 as LGHNA and CDR2 as YSLEER. DNA for the CDR3: TGCGCCAGCAGCCAAAGGACAGACACTGAAGCTTTCTTT. Its protein is CASSQRTDTEAFF.

J is TRBJ2-3 and V is TRBV7-3, with D possibly matching TRBD2 (6 bases). Trimming pared 9 bases from V and 6 bases from J, leaving 16 bases between. This CDR3 has 13 residues. Germline CDR1 and CDR2: SGHTA and FQGTGA. The CDR3 nucleotides read TGTGCCAGTGTTAACGGGGGTGGGGATACGCAGTATTTT. Amino acids: CASVNGGGDTQYF.

The chain employs TRBV28 and TRBJ1-5; D call uncertain. The CDR3 spans 15 residues. Trimming removed 1 base at V and 0 bases at J, with 7 bases between. CDR1 and CDR2 (germline): MDHEN, SYDVKM. This CDR3 is CASSLSGVSNQPQHF. The DNA of the CDR3 is TGTGCCAGCAGTTTATCCGGGGTTAGCAATCAGCCCCAGCATTTT. Supplemented by reference TRBV28 and TRBJ1-5, the full variable domain reads DVKVTQSSRYLVKRTGEKVFLECVQDMDHENMFWYRQDPGLGLRLIYFSYDVKMKEKGDIPEGYSVSREKKERFSLILESASTNQTSMYLCASSLSGVSNQPQHFGDGTRLSIL.

CDR3 nucleotide sequence: TGCGCCAGCAGCAACGGACACTCGGTGGCAGATACGCAGTATTTT. Encoded protein: CASSNGHSVADTQYF. The rearrangement uses TRBV5-1 and TRBJ2-3, with a tentative D call TRBD1 (5 bases). The germline V gene has CDR1 SGHRS and CDR2 YFSETQ. This CDR3 is built from 15 residues. V was clipped by 4 bases and J by 4 bases, with 16 bases between them.

This chain connects TRBV6-1 to TRBJ2-3; no clear D gene. Germline loops: CDR1 MNHNS, CDR2 SASEGT. CDR3 length equals 14 residues. V was cut by 8 bases and J by 1 base, with 13 bases left in between. The DNA for the CDR3 is TGTGCCAGCCGCCCTCAGGTGGGCACAGATACGCAGTATTTT. Protein product: CASRPQVGTDTQYF.

The rearrangement uses TRBV6-5 and TRBJ1-5; no firm D call. This CDR3 is 14 amino acids long. Trimming took off 6 bases at V and 7 bases at J, with 16 bases between the two ends. The germline V gene encodes CDR1 MNHEY and CDR2 SVGAGI. CDR3 loop: CASSLGRLRQPQHF. CDR3 DNA: TGTGCCAGCAGCCTCGGGAGGCTCCGGCAGCCCCAGCATTTT.

This clone has just a few counts. The rearrangement joins TRBV20-1 to TRBJ2-7, with 7 bases identical to TRBD1. Germline V gene sequence: CDR1 DFQATT, CDR2 SNEGSKA (reference sequence). After removal of 5 bases from V and 6 bases from J, the junction contained 4 bases not matched to a gene. This CDR3 comprises 11 residues. The CDR3 loop is CSAEQGPEQYF. The DNA for the CDR3 is TGCAGTGCTGAACAGGGGCCCGAGCAGTACTTC.

The rearrangement uses TRBV9 and TRBJ1-2; 7 bases are a match to TRBD1. The CDR3 length is 14 residues. Germline CDR1 SGDLS, CDR2 YYNGEE. V lost 0 bases to trimming and J lost 4 bases; unmatched junction nucleotides: 3. The CDR3 DNA reads as TGTGCCAGCAGCGTAGGAGGGACAGCCTATGGCTACACCTTC. Its protein product is CASSVGGTAYGYTF.

The CDR3 region is CASNPGVGYGYTF. The CDR3 coding sequence is TGTGCCAGCAACCCGGGGGTGGGCTATGGCTACACCTTC. J is TRBJ1-2 and V is TRBV27; D possibly corresponds to TRBD1 (5 bases). Trimming shortened V by 7 bases and J by 4 bases, and 13 bases separated the two germline ends. The CDR3 is 13 amino acids. Germline CDR1 and CDR2: MNHEY and SMNVEV (reference sequence).

The chain recombines TRBV5-4 with TRBJ1-4; 7 bases match TRBD1. V was pared by 3 bases and J by 8 bases, with 10 bases of the junction left unmatched. The CDR3 spans 15 residues. From germline, CDR1 is SGHNT and CDR2 YYREEE (reference sequence). CDR3: CASSSNRGPAEKLFF. In nucleotides, the CDR3 is TGTGCCAGCAGCTCGAACAGGGGCCCAGCGGAAAAACTGTTTTTT.

For this clone: A read error may produce the germline difference seen at one junction end. The chain employs TRBV2 and TRBJ1-2; no definite D call. Per the germline V gene, CDR1 is SNHLY and CDR2 is FYNNEI. The CDR3 length is 12 residues. The CDR3 is CASSAIRRSGPF. The CDR3, as DNA: TGTGCCAGCAGTGCGATCAGACGAAGCGGGCCGTTC.

This CDR3 is CASSDTGTAALALHF. The CDR3 DNA follows: TGTGCCAGCAGTGACACCGGGACAGCGGCTCTAGCCCTCCACTTT. V and J are TRBV9 and TRBJ1-6, with 7 bases aligning to TRBD1. CDR1 and CDR2 from the germline V gene are SGDLS and YYNGEE. This CDR3 contains 15 residues. V lost 5 bases to trimming and J lost 14 bases; unmatched junction nucleotides: 16.

The chain couples TRBV2 to TRBJ2-1; the match to TRBD2 covers 12 bases. Germline-derived CDR1 and CDR2 are SNHLY and FYNNEI. Trimming removed 4 bases from V and 9 bases from J; junction bases left unmatched: 7. This CDR3 is 15 amino acids long. The CDR3 region is CASSGLAGEYGEQFF. The CDR3 nucleotides read TGTGCCAGCAGTGGACTAGCGGGAGAATATGGTGAGCAGTTCTTC.

This clone was detected once. The rearrangement joins TRBV19 to TRBJ1-4; 8 bases agree with TRBD1. CDR1 and CDR2 (germline): LNHDA, SQIVND (reference sequence). This CDR3 is 15 amino acids long. The V segment lost 7 bases and the J segment 8 bases; nucleotides outside the gene matches: 12. As DNA, the CDR3 is TGTGCCAGTACCCACCTGGACAGGGAAGGGGAAAAACTGTTTTTT. Its translation: CASTHLDREGEKLFF.

This chain joins TRBV14 and TRBJ2-5, with 14 bases lining up with TRBD2. The CDR3 covers 16 residues. The trim removed 1 base at V and 4 bases at J, leaving 2 bases unmatched. Germline V lookup: CDR1 SGHDN, CDR2 FVKESK. CDR3 nucleotides: TGTGCCAGCAGCCAAGCCGGGACTAGCGGGGGAGAGACCCAGTACTTC. It encodes CASSQAGTSGGETQYF.

The chain uses TRBV30 and TRBJ2-3; TRBD2 matches at 7 bases. From germline, CDR1 is GTSNPN and CDR2 SVGIG (reference sequence). V shed 0 bases, J shed 9 bases, and the junction held 0 bases outside the gene matches. The CDR3 is 11 residues long. The CDR3 region is CAWSVGGTQYF. The CDR3 bases are TGTGCCTGGAGTGTGGGGGGGACGCAGTATTTT.

The chain couples TRBV19 to TRBJ2-7; 8 bases match TRBD1. This CDR3 is built from 14 residues. V was pared by 10 bases and J by 3 bases, with 11 bases of the junction left unmatched. Per the germline V gene, CDR1 is LNHDA and CDR2 is SQIVND (reference sequence). The CDR3 loop reads CATQPRQGFYEQYF. DNA of the CDR3: TGTGCCACCCAGCCGCGACAGGGGTTCTACGAGCAGTACTTC. The full variable domain, with the rest looked up from reference TRBV19 and TRBJ2-7, is DGGITQSPKYLFRKEGQNVTLSCEQNLNHDAMYWYRQDPGQGLRLIYYSQIVNDFQKGDIAEGYSVSREKKESFPLTVTSAQKNPTAFYLCATQPRQGFYEQYFGPGTRLTVT.

This clone was seen a handful of times. The rearrangement links TRBV7-9 to TRBJ1-1; D is perhaps TRBD1 (5 bases). Trimming took off 2 bases at V and 1 base at J, with 8 bases between the two ends. The length of the CDR3 is 14 residues. Per the germline V gene, CDR1 is SEHNR and CDR2 is FQNEAQ (reference sequence). CDR3 DNA: TGTGCCAGCAGCTTAACAAGGGGGAACACTGAAGCTTTCTTT. Translating gives CASSLTRGNTEAFF.

The V gene is TRBV4-3, the J gene TRBJ2-1; 12 bases line up with TRBD1. The germline CDR1 and CDR2 sequences are LGHNA and YSLEER. The CDR3 extends over 22 amino acids. V dropped 3 bases and J dropped 2; count of bases not matched to a gene: 20. The CDR3 reads CASSQRAITGTGGMVTYNEQFF. The CDR3 DNA sequence: TGCGCCAGCAGCCAGAGAGCCATAACCGGGACAGGGGGCATGGTGACCTACAATGAGCAGTTCTTC.

The rearrangement links TRBV10-3 to TRBJ1-1; D gene ambiguous. From germline, CDR1 is ENHRY and CDR2 SYGVKD. This CDR3 contains 13 residues. V was shortened by 3 bases and J by 1 base, with 6 bases between the two germline ends. The CDR3 spells CAISDGKNTEAFF. DNA for the CDR3: TGTGCCATCAGTGACGGGAAGAACACTGAAGCTTTCTTT.

The chain couples TRBV27 to TRBJ1-6; TRBD1 agrees at 7 bases. The germline V gene encodes CDR1 MNHEY and CDR2 SMNVEV (reference sequence). V lost 5 bases, J lost 7 bases, and 5 bases stayed unmatched. The CDR3 loop spans 14 amino acids. The CDR3 region is CASSPEDRNSPLHF. The CDR3, as DNA: TGTGCCAGCAGTCCTGAGGACAGGAATTCACCCCTCCACTTT.

This clone was seen just once. This chain uses TRBV13 with TRBJ2-5; 8 positions match TRBD2. The CDR3 covers 14 residues. J gave up 7 bases and V 3 bases, and 7 bases lay outside the gene matches. Germline V gene sequence: CDR1 PRHDT, CDR2 FYEKMQ (reference sequence). The DNA for the CDR3 is TGTGCCAGCAGCTTCACCGGGGGGGACGTGACCCAGTACTTC. This codes for CASSFTGGDVTQYF.

The genes are TRBV27 and TRBJ2-7; tentatively, D is TRBD1 (5 bases). Germline V gives CDR1 MNHEY, CDR2 SMNVEV (reference sequence). Trimming left V 2 bases short and J 3 bases short, with 14 bases between. CDR3 length equals 15 residues. CDR3 protein: CASSLTLGQSYEQYF. For the CDR3, the DNA is TGTGCCAGCAGTTTAACTCTGGGGCAGAGCTACGAGCAGTACTTC.

This chain connects TRBV19 to TRBJ1-5; D call uncertain. This CDR3 comprises 12 residues. Germline V CDR1 and CDR2: LNHDA, SQIVND (reference sequence). Trimming took off 7 bases at V and 6 bases at J, with 10 bases between the two ends. The CDR3 here is CASTRLGQPQHF. The DNA for the CDR3 is TGTGCCAGTACGAGGTTAGGTCAGCCCCAGCATTTT.

The chain links TRBV14 to TRBJ2-7; D is possibly TRBD2 (5 bases). V lost 0 bases, J lost 4 bases, and 13 bases lay in between. The germline CDR1 and CDR2 sequences are SGHDN and FVKESK. The CDR3 runs 15 residues. The DNA for the CDR3 is TGTGCCAGCAGCCAAGATATAGGACTTGTATACGAGCAGTACTTC. This translates into CASSQDIGLVYEQYF. Full variable domain (remainder filled in from reference TRBV14 and TRBJ2-7): EAGVTQFPSHSVIEKGQTVTLRCDPISGHDNLYWYRRVMGKEIKFLLHFVKESKQDESGMPNNRFLAERTGGTYSTLKVQPAELEDSGVYFCASSQDIGLVYEQYFGPGTRLTVT.

V usage is TRBV7-2 and J usage is TRBJ2-3, with TRBD2 identical over 8 bases. The CDR3 consists of 15 residues. V lost 5 bases and J lost 0; bases outside the gene matches: 4. Looked up from germline, CDR1 is SGHTA and CDR2 is FQGNSA. Here the CDR3 reads CASSTSGLSTDTQYF. The CDR3, as DNA: TGTGCCAGCAGCACTAGCGGACTAAGCACAGATACGCAGTATTTT. The whole variable domain, remainder taken from reference TRBV7-2 and TRBJ2-3, is GAGVSQSPSNKVTEKGKDVELRCDPISGHTALYWYRQSLGQGLEFLIYFQGNSAPDKSGLPSDRFSAERTGGSVSTLTIQRTQQEDSAVYLCASSTSGLSTDTQYFGPGTRLTVL.

This chain joins TRBV5-1 and TRBJ2-7; 8 bases are shared with TRBD2. The CDR3 has 15 amino acids. V lost 1 base and J lost 4; bases outside the gene matches: 7. The germline V gene encodes CDR1 SGHRS and CDR2 YFSETQ. The CDR3 DNA follows: TGCGCCAGCAGCTTGTTGAGCGGGAGTGGGTACGAGCAGTACTTC. Protein: CASSLLSGSGYEQYF.

V and J are TRBV10-3 and TRBJ1-1; 9 nucleotides line up with TRBD1. J lost 3 bases, V lost 6 bases, and 5 bases had no gene match. This CDR3 is 14 amino acids long. The germline V gene encodes CDR1 ENHRY and CDR2 SYGVKD. CDR3 coding DNA: TGTGCCATCAGGACAGGGGGTAGAGACACTGAAGCTTTCTTT. Translation: CAIRTGGRDTEAFF.

This chain joins TRBV18 and TRBJ2-7; D is unresolved. The CDR3 contains 17 residues. Trimming left V 2 bases short and J 3 bases short, with 20 bases between. The germline V gene encodes CDR1 KGHSH and CDR2 LQKENI. The CDR3 loop is CASSPEIQRPLGYEQYF. The CDR3 bases are TGTGCCAGCTCACCAGAAATTCAGCGTCCCTTAGGCTACGAGCAGTACTTC.